This T cell receptor beta chain is from a study of OX40 agonist ivuxolimab in advanced cancers. Study overall: Ivuxolimab, an agonist antibody against OX40 (CD134), was given to patients. The diagnoses of dose-escalation patients were hepatocellular carcinoma, melanoma, renal cell or head and neck cancer. Study observations and caveats: There were also nonresponders showing low normalized T-cell clonal expansion.

On this clone itself: As yet, its antigen is unknown.

The CDR3 covers 15 residues. Trimming left V 6 bases short and J 9 bases short, with 18 bases between. Germline CDR1 reads MDHEN; CDR2 reads SYDVKM. Clones were read by immunoSEQ multiplex PCR, and TCRdb kept only the in-frame ones, dropping some. Found here are roughly 63,000 clones, 80% to 90% of them singletons; the top ten hold less than 14%. The chain employs TRBV28 and TRBJ1-6, with D maybe TRBD1 (6 bases). The clonotype originates from an adult with an advanced solid tumor such as melanoma, head and neck, liver or kidney cancer. The source was CD4+ or CD8+ T cells sorted from blood, collected in a trial of the OX40 agonist ivuxolimab. The CDR3 spells CASRTQQGRGSPLHF. In DNA, the CDR3 is TGTGCCAGCAGGACACAACAGGGTCGGGGTTCACCCCTCCACTTT.